This TCR beta chain appears in the sequencing data of a study of OX40 agonist ivuxolimab in advanced cancers. Across the whole study: In this trial design, patients received ivuxolimab intravenously at 0.01 to 10 mg/kg every 2 weeks. Averaging roughly 60 years in age, with a range of about 23 to 90, the cohort was approximately 83% male. Therapy given before enrollment (anti-PD-1, anti-PD-L1 or anti-CTLA-4) was allowed, and roughly 41% had some. Whole-study findings and limits: Expanded peripheral T cell antigen specificity was not determined.

A word on this clone: Its antigen is not known.

Sequenced by immunoSEQ multiplex PCR; TCRdb stores in-frame clones only, minus some. The profile shows approximately 60,000 clones, around four fifths of them singletons. This CDR3 region has 16 residues. The germline gives CDR1 LNHNV, CDR2 YYDKDF (reference sequence). V was shortened by 2 bases and J by 2 bases, with 16 bases between the two germline ends. Sequencing was performed on CD4+ or CD8+ T cells sorted from blood, taken in a trial of the OX40 agonist ivuxolimab. The clonotype originates from an adult with an advanced solid tumor such as melanoma, head and neck, liver or kidney cancer. This chain connects TRBV15 to TRBJ2-7; D is undetermined. CDR3 bases: TGTGCCACCAGCAGACGGCGAGGAGTCCTGACCTACGAGCAGTACTTC. It encodes CATSRRRGVLTYEQYF.